This T cell receptor (beta chain) was captured in a study of cytomegalovirus exposure and HLA in healthy donors. About this clone: Its target is unknown.

The repertoire was sequenced with immunoSEQ multiplex PCR; TCRdb's copy has only in-frame clones and lacks some. Of over 200,000 clones listed, roughly 80% are singletons. Broader study findings: Among TCR sequences, most were rare, though some public TCRs appeared in many donors. A subsequent analysis found that TCR clusters from the first cohort also tended to co-occur in the 120 or so validation repertoires, with 94% of cluster scores above 0. According to the study, 160 or so TCR beta chains were cytomegalovirus-associated.

The validation cohort, a group of 120 subjects, included the donors and was separate from the roughly 670-subject first cohort. The specimen sequenced was PBMCs. The clonotype comes from a woman between 18 and 30 years old in good health and CMV-seronegative.

The CDR3 DNA reads as TGCAGTGCTTCACAAGGCACGCAGTATTTT. This translates into CSASQGTQYF. This chain links TRBV20-1 with TRBJ2-3; D remains ambiguous. The CDR3 consists of 10 residues. V was trimmed by 5 bases and J by 9 bases, leaving 9 bases between them. Germline lookup yields CDR1 DFQATT and CDR2 SNEGSKA (reference sequence).